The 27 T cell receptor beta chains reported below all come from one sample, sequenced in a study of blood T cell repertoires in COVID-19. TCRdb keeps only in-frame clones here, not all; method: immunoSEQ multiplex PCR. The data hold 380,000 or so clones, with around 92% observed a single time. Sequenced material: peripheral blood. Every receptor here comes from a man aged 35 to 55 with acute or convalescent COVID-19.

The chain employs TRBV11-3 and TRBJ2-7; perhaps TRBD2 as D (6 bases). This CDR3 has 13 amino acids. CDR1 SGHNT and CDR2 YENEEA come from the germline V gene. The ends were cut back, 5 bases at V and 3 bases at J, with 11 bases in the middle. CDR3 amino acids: CASSRGAGYEQYF. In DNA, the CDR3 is TGTGCCAGCAGCCGCGGGGCTGGCTACGAGCAGTACTTC.

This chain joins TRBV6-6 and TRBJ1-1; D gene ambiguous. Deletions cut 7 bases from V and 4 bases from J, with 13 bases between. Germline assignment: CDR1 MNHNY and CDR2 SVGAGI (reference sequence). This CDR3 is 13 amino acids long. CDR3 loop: CASTSLSGTEAFF. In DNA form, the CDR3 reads TGTGCCAGCACCTCCCTGTCAGGCACTGAAGCTTTCTTT.

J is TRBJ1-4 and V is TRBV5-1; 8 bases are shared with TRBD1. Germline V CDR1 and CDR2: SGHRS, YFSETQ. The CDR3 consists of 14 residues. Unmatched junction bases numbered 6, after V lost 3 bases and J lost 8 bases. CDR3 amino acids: CASSYGQGAEKLFF. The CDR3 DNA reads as TGCGCCAGCAGCTACGGACAGGGAGCCGAAAAACTGTTTTTT.

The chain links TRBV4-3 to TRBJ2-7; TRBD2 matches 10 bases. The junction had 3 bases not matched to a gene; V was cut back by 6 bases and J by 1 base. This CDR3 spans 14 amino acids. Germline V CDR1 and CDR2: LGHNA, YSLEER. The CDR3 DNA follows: TGCGCCAGCAGTCCGGGACTAGCGTCCTACGAGCAGTACTTC. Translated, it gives CASSPGLASYEQYF.

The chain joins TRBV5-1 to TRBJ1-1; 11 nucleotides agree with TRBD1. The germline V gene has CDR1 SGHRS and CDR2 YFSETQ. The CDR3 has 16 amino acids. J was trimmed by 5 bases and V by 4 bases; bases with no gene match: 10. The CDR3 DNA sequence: TGCGCCAGCAGCCCGGGGACAGGGGGATGGGGGACTGAAGCTTTCTTT. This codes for CASSPGTGGWGTEAFF. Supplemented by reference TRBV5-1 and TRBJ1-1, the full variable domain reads KAGVTQTPRYLIKTRGQQVTLSCSPISGHRSVSWYQQTPGQGLQFLFEYFSETQRNKGNFPGRFSGRQFSNSRSEMNVSTLELGDSALYLCASSPGTGGWGTEAFFGQGTRLTVV.

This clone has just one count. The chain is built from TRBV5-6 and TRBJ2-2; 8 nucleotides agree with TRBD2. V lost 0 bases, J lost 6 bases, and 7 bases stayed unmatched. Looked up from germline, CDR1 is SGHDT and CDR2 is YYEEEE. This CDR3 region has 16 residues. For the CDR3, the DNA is TGTGCCAGCAGCTTGGGGATAGCGGGGCGCGCCGGGGAGCTGTTTTTT. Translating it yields CASSLGIAGRAGELFF.

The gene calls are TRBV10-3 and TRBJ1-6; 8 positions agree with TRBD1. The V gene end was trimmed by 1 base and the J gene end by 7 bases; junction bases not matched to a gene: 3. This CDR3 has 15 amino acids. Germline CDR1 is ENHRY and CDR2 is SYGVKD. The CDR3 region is CAISEFRTGNSPLHF. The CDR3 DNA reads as TGTGCCATCAGTGAGTTTCGGACAGGGAATTCACCCCTCCACTTT.

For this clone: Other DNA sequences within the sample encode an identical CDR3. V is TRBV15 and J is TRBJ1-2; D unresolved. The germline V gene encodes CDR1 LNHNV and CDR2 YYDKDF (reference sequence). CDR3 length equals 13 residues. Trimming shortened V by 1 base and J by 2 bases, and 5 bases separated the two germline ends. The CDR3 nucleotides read TGTGCCACCAGCAGAGGGCAGAACTATGGCTACACCTTC. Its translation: CATSRGQNYGYTF.

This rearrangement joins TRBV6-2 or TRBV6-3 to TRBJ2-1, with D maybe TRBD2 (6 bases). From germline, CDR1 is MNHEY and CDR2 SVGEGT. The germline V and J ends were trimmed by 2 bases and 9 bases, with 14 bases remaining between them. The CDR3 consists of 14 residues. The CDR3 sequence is CASSYMREKGEQFF. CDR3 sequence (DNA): TGTGCCAGCAGTTACATGCGGGAAAAAGGTGAGCAGTTCTTC.

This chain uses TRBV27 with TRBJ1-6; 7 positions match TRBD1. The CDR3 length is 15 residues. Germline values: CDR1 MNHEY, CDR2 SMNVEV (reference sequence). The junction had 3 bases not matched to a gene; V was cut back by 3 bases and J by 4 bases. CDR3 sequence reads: CASSLQGQYNSPLHF. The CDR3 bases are TGTGCCAGCAGTTTGCAGGGACAGTATAATTCACCCCTCCACTTT.

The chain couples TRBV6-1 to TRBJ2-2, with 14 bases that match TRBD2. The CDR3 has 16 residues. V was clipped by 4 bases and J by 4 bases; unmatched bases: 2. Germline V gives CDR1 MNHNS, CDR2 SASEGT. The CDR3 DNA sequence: TGTGCCAGCAGTGCCGGGACTAGCGGGAGCACCGGGGAGCTGTTTTTT. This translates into CASSAGTSGSTGELFF.

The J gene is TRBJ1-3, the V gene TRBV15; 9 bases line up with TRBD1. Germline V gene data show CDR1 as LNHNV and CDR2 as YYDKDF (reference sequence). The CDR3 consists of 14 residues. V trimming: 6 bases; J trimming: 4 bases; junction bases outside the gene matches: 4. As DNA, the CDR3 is TGTGCCACCAGAGGACAGGGGCCAGGAAACACCATATATTTT. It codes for CATRGQGPGNTIYF.

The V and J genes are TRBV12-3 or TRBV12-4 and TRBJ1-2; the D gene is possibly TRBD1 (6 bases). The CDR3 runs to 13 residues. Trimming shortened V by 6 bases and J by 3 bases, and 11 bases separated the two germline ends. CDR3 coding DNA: TGTGCCAGCAGCCTACAGGGACACTATGGCTACACCTTC. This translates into CASSLQGHYGYTF.

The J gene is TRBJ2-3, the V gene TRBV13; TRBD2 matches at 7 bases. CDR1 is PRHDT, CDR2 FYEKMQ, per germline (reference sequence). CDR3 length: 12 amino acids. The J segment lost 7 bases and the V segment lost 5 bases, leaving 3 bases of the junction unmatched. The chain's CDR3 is CASSPGTNTQYF. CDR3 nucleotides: TGTGCCAGCAGCCCCGGGACTAATACGCAGTATTTT.

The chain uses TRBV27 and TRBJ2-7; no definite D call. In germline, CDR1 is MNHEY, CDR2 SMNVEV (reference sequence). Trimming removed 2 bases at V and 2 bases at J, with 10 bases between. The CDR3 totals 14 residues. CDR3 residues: CASSLTVAPYEQYF. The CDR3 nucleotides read TGTGCCAGCAGTTTAACGGTAGCCCCCTACGAGCAGTACTTC.

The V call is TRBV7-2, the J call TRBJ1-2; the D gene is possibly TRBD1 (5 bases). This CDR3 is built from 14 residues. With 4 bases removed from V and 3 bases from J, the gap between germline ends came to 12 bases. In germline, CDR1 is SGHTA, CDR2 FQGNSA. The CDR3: CASSSPGLYYGYTF. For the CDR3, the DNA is TGTGCCAGCAGCTCACCGGGACTGTACTATGGCTACACCTTC.

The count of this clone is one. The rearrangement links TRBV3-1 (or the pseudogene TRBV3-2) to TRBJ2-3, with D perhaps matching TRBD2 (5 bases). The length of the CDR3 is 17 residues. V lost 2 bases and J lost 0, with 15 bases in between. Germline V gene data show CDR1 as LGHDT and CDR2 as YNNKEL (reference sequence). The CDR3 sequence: CASSQLPVAGSTDTQYF. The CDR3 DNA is TGTGCCAGCAGCCAATTGCCCGTGGCGGGTAGCACAGATACGCAGTATTTT.

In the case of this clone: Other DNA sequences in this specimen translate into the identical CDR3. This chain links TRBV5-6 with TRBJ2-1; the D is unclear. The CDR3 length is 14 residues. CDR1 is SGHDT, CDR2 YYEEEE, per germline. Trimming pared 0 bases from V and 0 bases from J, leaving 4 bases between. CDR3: CASSLGSSYNEQFF. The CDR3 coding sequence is TGTGCCAGCAGCTTGGGGAGCTCCTACAATGAGCAGTTCTTC.

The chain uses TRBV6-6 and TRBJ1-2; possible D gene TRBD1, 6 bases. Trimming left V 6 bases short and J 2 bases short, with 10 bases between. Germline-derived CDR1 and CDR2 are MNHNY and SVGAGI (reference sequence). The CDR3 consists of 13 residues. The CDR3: CASRRDKNYGYTF. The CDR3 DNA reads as TGTGCCAGCAGGAGGGACAAGAACTATGGCTACACCTTC.

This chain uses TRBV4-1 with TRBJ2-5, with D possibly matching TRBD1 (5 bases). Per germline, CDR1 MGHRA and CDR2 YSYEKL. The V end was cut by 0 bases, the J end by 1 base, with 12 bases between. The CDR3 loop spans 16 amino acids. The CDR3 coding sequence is TGCGCCAGCAGCCAAGAAGCAGGGAAGAGCCAAGAGACCCAGTACTTC. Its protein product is CASSQEAGKSQETQYF.

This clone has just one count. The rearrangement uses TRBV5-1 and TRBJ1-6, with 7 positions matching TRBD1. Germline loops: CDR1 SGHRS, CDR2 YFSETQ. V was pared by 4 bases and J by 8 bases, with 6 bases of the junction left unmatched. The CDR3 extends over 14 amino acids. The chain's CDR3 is CASSVRQGDSPLHF. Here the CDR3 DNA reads TGCGCCAGCAGCGTGAGACAGGGAGATTCACCCCTCCACTTT.

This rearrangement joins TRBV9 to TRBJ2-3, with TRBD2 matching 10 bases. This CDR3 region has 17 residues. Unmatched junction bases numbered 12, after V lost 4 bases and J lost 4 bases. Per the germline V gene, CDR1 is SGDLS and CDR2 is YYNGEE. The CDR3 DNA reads TGTGCCAGCAGCTTGAGTGGGGCTAGCGGGAGTGCAGATACGCAGTATTTT. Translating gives CASSLSGASGSADTQYF.

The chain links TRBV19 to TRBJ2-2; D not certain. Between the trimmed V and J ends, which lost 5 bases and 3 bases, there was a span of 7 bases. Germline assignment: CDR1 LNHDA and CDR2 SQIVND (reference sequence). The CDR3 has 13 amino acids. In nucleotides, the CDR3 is TGTGCCAGTAGTCCTCAGTACACCGGGGAGCTGTTTTTT. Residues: CASSPQYTGELFF. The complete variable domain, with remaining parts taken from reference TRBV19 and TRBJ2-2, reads DGGITQSPKYLFRKEGQNVTLSCEQNLNHDAMYWYRQDPGQGLRLIYYSQIVNDFQKGDIAEGYSVSREKKESFPLTVTSAQKNPTAFYLCASSPQYTGELFFGEGSRLTVL.

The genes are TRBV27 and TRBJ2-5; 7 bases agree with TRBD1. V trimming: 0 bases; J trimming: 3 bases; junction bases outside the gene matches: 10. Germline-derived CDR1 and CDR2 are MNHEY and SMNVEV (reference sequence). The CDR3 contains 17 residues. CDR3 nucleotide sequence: TGTGCCAGCAGTTTATCACCTGGGGGACAGATCGAAGAGACCCAGTACTTC. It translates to CASSLSPGGQIEETQYF.

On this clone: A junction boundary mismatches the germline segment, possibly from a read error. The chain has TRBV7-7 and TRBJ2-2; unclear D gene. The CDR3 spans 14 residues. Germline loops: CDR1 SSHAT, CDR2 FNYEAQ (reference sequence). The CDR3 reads CASSLVLSTGELFF. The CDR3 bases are TGTGCTAGCAGCTTAGTTCTTTCCACCGGGGAGCTGTTTTTT.

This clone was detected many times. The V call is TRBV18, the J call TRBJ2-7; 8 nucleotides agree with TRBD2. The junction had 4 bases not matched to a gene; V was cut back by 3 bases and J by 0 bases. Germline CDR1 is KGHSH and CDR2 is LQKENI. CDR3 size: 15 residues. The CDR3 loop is CASSPGGGPSYEQYF. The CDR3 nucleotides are TGTGCCAGCTCACCGGGCGGGGGGCCCTCCTACGAGCAGTACTTC.

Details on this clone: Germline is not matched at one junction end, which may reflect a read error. CDR3 coding DNA: TGTGCCAGCACTTTGACGGGAATTCGACCCATTTTT. Translation gives CASTLTGIRPIF. The chain recombines TRBV2 with TRBJ2-3, with D possibly being TRBD2 (5 bases). The CDR3 loop spans 12 amino acids. The V gene's germline CDR1 is SNHLY and CDR2 FYNNEI.